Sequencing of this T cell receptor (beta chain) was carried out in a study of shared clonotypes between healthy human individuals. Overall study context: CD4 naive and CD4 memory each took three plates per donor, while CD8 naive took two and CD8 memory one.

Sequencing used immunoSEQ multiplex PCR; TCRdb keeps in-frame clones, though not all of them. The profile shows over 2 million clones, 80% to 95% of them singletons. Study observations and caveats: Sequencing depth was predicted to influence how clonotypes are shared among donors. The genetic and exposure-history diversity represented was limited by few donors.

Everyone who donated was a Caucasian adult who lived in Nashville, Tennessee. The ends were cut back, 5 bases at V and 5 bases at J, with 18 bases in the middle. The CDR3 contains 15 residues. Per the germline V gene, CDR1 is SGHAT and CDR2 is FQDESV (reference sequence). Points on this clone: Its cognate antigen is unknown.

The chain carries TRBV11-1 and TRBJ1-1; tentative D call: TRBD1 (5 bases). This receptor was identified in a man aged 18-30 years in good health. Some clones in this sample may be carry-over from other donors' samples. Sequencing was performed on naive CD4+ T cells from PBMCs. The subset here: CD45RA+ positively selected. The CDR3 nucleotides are TGTGCCAGCAGCGGGATGGGGAGCGGGGGGACTGAAGCTTTCTTT. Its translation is CASSGMGSGGTEAFF.